The 15 T cell receptor beta chains reported below all come from one sample, sequenced in a study of identical twins. One entry per CDR3 protein results from TCRdb running MiXCR on the 5' RACE reads. The sample consists of about 690,000 distinct CDR3 sequences, less than 7% of them appearing once. Sequencing input: naive T cells sorted from blood. These receptors were obtained from a man younger than 30 in good health.

The V gene is TRBV12-3 or TRBV12-4, the J gene TRBJ2-7; 9 nucleotides align to TRBD2. The V gene end was trimmed by 1 base and the J gene end by 4 bases; junction bases not matched to a gene: 5. CDR3 length equals 15 residues. The CDR3 DNA reads TGTGCCAGCAGTTTAGGCCTAGCGGGACGATACGAGCAGTACGTC. This gives the protein CASSLGLAGRYEQYV.

Only a few counts were recorded for this clonotype. V is TRBV19 and J is TRBJ2-7, with 7 bases aligning to TRBD1. The CDR3 sequence is 14 residues long. Germline loops: CDR1 LNHDA, CDR2 SQIVND (reference sequence). The J segment lost 5 bases and the V segment lost 7 bases, leaving 11 bases of the junction unmatched. This CDR3 is CASKRQGPLNEQYF. The CDR3 region has the DNA TGTGCCAGTAAGAGACAGGGACCGTTGAACGAGCAGTACTTC.

The table lists this clonotype with a few counts. The genes are TRBV5-5 and TRBJ2-7; 7 bases fit TRBD2. This CDR3 is 13 amino acids long. CDR1 is SGHKS, CDR2 YYEKEE, per germline (reference sequence). V gave up 7 bases and J gave up 3 bases; unmatched junction bases: 7. The DNA of the CDR3 is TGTGCCAGCGGGGGAGCGGGACGCTACGAGCAGTACGTC. Translating it yields CASGGAGRYEQYV.

This chain connects TRBV6-5 to TRBJ2-5; 13 positions match TRBD2. The CDR3 is 17 residues long. CDR1 is MNHEY, CDR2 SVGAGI, per germline. V lost 2 bases to trimming and J lost 1 base; unmatched junction nucleotides: 4. Written as DNA, the CDR3 is TGTGCCAGCAGTTACACGGGACTAGCGGGATTCCAAGAGACCCAGTACTTC. This translates into CASSYTGLAGFQETQYF.

This clonotype was counted many times. The chain has TRBV27 and TRBJ2-1, with unresolved D. The CDR3 is made up of 15 amino acids. Per the germline V gene, CDR1 is MNHEY and CDR2 is SMNVEV (reference sequence). V was trimmed by 5 bases and J by 1 base, leaving 12 bases between them. In nucleotides, the CDR3 is TGTGCCAGCAGTGAAGACCGACAATCCTACAATGAGCAGTTCTTC. It yields the protein CASSEDRQSYNEQFF.

This chain connects TRBV7-9 to TRBJ2-4, with 9 bases lining up with TRBD1. Germline CDR1 and CDR2: SEHNR and FQNEAQ (reference sequence). There are 16 residues in the CDR3. V gave up 2 bases and J gave up 3 bases; unmatched junction bases: 5. The chain's CDR3 is CASSLSGTGNKNIQYF. CDR3 bases: TGTGCCAGCAGCTTATCCGGGACAGGGAACAAAAACATTCAGTACTTC.

A remark on this clonotype: The junction and the germline gene differ at one end; a read error may be behind it. The rearrangement uses TRBV7-8 and TRBJ2-3; D is undetermined. This CDR3 is 16 amino acids long. Germline CDR1 reads SGHVS; CDR2 reads FQNEAQ. CDR3 DNA sequence: TGTGCCAGCAGCTTAGGCGCAGGTACAAACACAGATGCGCAGTATTTT. As protein: CASSLGAGTNTDAQYF.

This clonotype was observed many times. The chain combines TRBV28 with TRBJ1-1; no firm D call. The CDR3 is 15 amino acids. The ends were cut back, 6 bases at V and 0 bases at J, with 14 bases in the middle. CDR1 is MDHEN and CDR2 is SYDVKM in the germline V gene. This CDR3 is CASSAGTPMNTEAFF. The CDR3 region has the DNA TGTGCCAGCAGCGCCGGAACCCCCATGAACACTGAAGCTTTCTTT.

This clonotype has ten or more counts. The V call is TRBV12-3 or TRBV12-4, the J call TRBJ1-2; 7 nucleotides match TRBD1. The trim removed 5 bases at V and 4 bases at J, leaving 4 bases unmatched. The CDR3 covers 13 residues. Here the CDR3 reads CASSPTGLYGYTF. In nucleotides, the CDR3 is TGTGCCAGCAGTCCGACAGGGCTCTATGGCTACACCTTC.

This clonotype has a count of ten or more. The chain recombines TRBV5-5 with TRBJ2-7; TRBD2 matches at 10 bases. In germline, CDR1 is SGHKS, CDR2 YYEKEE (reference sequence). CDR3 length: 15 residues. V trimming: 0 bases; J trimming: 6 bases; junction bases outside the gene matches: 6. CDR3 sequence: CASSLAGIAGGEQYV. CDR3 nucleotides: TGTGCCAGCAGCTTGGCCGGGATAGCGGGAGGCGAGCAGTACGTC.

This clonotype was seen repeatedly, ten times or more. The rearrangement joins TRBV12-3 or TRBV12-4 to TRBJ2-1; no reliable D call. V gave up 10 bases and J gave up 8 bases, with 12 bases separating them. The CDR3 consists of 11 residues. DNA for the CDR3: TGTGCCATTTCATATGCGTATGAGCAGTTCTTC. It codes for CAISYAYEQFF.

This clonotype was found a few times. The chain joins TRBV5-1 to TRBJ2-5, with D unresolved. Between the trimmed V and J ends, which lost 8 bases and 3 bases, there was a span of 17 bases. Germline V lookup: CDR1 SGHRS, CDR2 YFSETQ. The CDR3 loop spans 14 amino acids. The CDR3, as DNA: TGCGCCAGTAAATTAACAGTCGGAAAAGAGACCCAGTACTTC. It encodes CASKLTVGKETQYF.

This clonotype appeared many times. This chain joins TRBV6-5 and TRBJ2-2; D not certain. Trimming took 2 bases from V and 5 from J, leaving 6 bases between them. The CDR3 is 13 residues long. CDR1 and CDR2 from the germline V gene are MNHEY and SVGAGI. CDR3 region: CASSYIQTGELFF. As DNA, the CDR3 is TGTGCCAGCAGTTACATACAAACCGGGGAGCTGTTTTTT.

In this sample, this clonotype turned up many times. The J gene is TRBJ2-1, the V gene TRBV11-2; 7 bases align to TRBD2. The CDR3 sequence is 15 residues long. V dropped 5 bases and J dropped 4; count of bases not matched to a gene: 8. Germline CDR1 and CDR2: SGHAT and FQNNGV. CDR3: CASSLVNSGYNEQFF. DNA for the CDR3: TGTGCCAGCAGCCTAGTGAATAGCGGGTACAATGAGCAGTTCTTC.

The table lists this clonotype with many counts. The junction shows a germline mismatch at one end, possibly a read error. The chain recombines TRBV29-1 with TRBJ2-5; D is undetermined. CDR3 length: 11 amino acids. Germline-derived CDR1 and CDR2 are SQVTM and ANQGSEA. DNA of the CDR3: TGCAGCGTTGAAGAGATTTTTCTTAAGATCTTC. Translated: CSVEEIFLKIF.